The entry below gives a single T cell receptor (beta chain) sequence along with its context. This sample stems from a study of blood T cell repertoires in COVID-19. About the research overall: The United States, Italy and Spain provided the acute and convalescent COVID-19 samples. Sources were T cells, B-cell-depleted T cells, or PBMCs; the material itself was cDNA or gDNA.

In the source study's methods: Amplifying reference gene primers gave estimates of nucleated cell counts. The data were produced by immunoSEQ multiplex PCR, yet TCRdb's version contains in-frame clones alone and is incomplete. The V and J calls and clone size come from that table; D and trimming were worked out from the DNA. The profile shows more than 130,000 clones, 70% to 85% of them singletons. The sequence was collected from a human donor in a cohort sampled during active COVID-19. The material sequenced was peripheral blood.

CDR3 protein: CASRTGGNNSPLHF. The CDR3 coding sequence is TGTGCCAGCCGGACAGGGGGAAATAATTCACCCCTCCACTTT. The V and J genes are TRBV6-5 and TRBJ1-6; TRBD1 aligns across 10 bases. With 8 bases clipped from V and 5 bases from J, the junction kept 3 bases outside the gene matches. Germline assignment: CDR1 MNHEY and CDR2 SVGAGI. The length of the CDR3 is 14 residues.